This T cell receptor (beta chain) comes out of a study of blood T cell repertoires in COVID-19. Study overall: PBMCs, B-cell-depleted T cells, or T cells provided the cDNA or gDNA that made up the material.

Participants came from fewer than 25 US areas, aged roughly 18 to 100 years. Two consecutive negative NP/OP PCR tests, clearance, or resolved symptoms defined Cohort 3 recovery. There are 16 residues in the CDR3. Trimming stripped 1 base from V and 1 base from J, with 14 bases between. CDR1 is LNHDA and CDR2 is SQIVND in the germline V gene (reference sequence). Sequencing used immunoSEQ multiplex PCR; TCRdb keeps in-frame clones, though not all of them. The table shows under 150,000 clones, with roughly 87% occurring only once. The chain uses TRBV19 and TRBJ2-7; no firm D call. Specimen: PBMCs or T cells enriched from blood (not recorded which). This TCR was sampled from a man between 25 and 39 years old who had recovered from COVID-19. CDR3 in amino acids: CASSIGSRTGSYEQYF. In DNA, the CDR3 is TGTGCCAGTAGTATAGGGTCCAGAACGGGTTCCTACGAGCAGTACTTC.